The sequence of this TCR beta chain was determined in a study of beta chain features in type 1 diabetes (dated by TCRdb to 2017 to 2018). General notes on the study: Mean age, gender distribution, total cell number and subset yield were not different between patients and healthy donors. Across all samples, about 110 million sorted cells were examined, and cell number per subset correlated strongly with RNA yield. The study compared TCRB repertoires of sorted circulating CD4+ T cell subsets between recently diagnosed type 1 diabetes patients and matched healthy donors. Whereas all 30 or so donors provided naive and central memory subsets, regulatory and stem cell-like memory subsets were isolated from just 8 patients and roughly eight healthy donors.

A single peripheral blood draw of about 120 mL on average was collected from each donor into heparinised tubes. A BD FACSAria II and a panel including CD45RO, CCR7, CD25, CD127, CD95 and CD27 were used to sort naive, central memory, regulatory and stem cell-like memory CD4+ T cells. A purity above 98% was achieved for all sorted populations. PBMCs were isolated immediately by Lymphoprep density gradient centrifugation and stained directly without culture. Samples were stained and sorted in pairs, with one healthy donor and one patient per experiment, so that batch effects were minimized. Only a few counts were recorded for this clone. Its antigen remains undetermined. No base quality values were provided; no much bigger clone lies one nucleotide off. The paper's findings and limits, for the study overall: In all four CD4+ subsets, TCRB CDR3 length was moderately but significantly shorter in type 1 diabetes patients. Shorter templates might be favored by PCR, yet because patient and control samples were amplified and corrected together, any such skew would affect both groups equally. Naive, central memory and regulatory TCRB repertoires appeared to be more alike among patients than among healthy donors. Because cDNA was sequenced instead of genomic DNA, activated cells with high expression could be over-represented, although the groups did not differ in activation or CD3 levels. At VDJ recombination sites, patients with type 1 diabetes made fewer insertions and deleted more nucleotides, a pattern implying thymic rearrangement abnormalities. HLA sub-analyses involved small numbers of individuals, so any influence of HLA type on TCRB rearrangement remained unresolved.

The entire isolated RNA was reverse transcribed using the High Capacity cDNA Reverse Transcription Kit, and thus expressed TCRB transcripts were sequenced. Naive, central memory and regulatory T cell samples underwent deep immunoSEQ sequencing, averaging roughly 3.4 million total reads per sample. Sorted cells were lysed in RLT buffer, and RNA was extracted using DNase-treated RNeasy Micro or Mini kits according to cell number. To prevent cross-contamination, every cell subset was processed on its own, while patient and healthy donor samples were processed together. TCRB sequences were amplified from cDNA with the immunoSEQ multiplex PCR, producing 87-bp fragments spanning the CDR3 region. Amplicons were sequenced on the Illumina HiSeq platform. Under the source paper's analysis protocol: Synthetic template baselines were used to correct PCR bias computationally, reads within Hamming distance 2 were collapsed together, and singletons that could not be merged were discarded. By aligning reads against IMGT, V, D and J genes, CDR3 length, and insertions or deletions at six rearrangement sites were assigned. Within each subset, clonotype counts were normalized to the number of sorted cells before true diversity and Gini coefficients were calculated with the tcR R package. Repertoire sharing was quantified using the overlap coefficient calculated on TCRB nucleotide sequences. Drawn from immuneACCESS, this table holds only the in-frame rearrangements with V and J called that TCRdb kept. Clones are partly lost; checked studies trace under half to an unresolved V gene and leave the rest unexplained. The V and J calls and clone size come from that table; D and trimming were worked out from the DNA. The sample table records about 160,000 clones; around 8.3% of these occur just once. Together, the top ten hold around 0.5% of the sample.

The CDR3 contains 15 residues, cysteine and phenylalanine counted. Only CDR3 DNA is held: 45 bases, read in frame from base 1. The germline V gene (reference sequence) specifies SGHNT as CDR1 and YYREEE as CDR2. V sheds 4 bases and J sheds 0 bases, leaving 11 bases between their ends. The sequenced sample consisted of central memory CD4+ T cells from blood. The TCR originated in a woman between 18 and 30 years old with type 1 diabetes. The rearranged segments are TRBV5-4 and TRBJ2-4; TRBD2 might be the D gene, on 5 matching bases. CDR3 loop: CASSEGGLAKNIQYF. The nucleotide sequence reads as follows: TGTGCCAGCAGCGAGGGTGGTCTAGCCAAAAACATTCAGTACTTC.